This section outlines one TCR beta chain sequence together with its context. TCRdb's copy holds only in-frame clones and misses some; the assay was immunoSEQ multiplex PCR. The sample shows around 300,000 clones, approximately 85% of them seen only once. These data belong to a study of blood T cell repertoires in COVID-19. This CDR3 has 15 amino acids. The V gene's germline CDR1 is LGHDT and CDR2 YNNKEL (reference sequence). With V trimmed by 5 bases and J by 0 bases, 7 bases remained unmatched. The specimen was peripheral blood. This chain joins TRBV3-1 (or the pseudogene TRBV3-2) and TRBJ2-7; 7 bases are a match to TRBD1. The clonotype comes from a human donor in a cohort sampled during active COVID-19. The DNA for the CDR3 is TGTGCCAGCAGCAAGAGGGGGCACAACTCCTACGAGCAGTACTTC. This gives the protein CASSKRGHNSYEQYF.